A selection of T cell receptor beta chains follows, all from one sample in a study of cytomegalovirus exposure and HLA in healthy donors. Here immunoSEQ multiplex PCR was the method, and the copy in TCRdb shows in-frame clones only, minus some. There are roughly 74,000 clones in the sample; 78% occur only once, and 1.5% to 2% lies in the top ten. The sample consisted of PBMCs. Receptors were obtained from a man between 40 and 49 years old in good health and CMV-seronegative. CDR3s include the opening cysteine and the closing phenylalanine or tryptophan. The D gene is left open where the match is weak. Some rows have no size entry. The others give once, few or many, or a class for an expanded clone.

v_call: TRBV9; j_call: TRBJ2-3; clone_size: once; d_call: TRBD2; cdr3_nt: TGTGCCAGCAGCGTAGGGGAAGGTAGCGGGGTCACAGATACGCAGTATTTT; cdr3_aa: CASSVGEGSGVTDTQYF
v_call: TRBV5-1; j_call: TRBJ1-1; clone_size: NA; d_call: NA; cdr3_nt: TGCGCCAGCAGCTTTCGCGGCAATCTGGACACTGAAGCTTTCTTT; cdr3_aa: CASSFRGNLDTEAFF
v_call: TRBV14; j_call: TRBJ2-1; clone_size: NA; d_call: NA; cdr3_nt: TGTGCCAGCAGCCAAGGCCGGGTCTACAATGAGCAGTTCTTC; cdr3_aa: CASSQGRVYNEQFF
v_call: TRBV19; j_call: TRBJ2-7; clone_size: NA; d_call: NA; cdr3_nt: TGTGCCAGTAGTATAGCTGGCACCTACGAGCAGTACTTC; cdr3_aa: CASSIAGTYEQYF
v_call: TRBV28; j_call: TRBJ2-7; clone_size: NA; d_call: TRBD1; cdr3_nt: TGTGCCAGCAGGCTGGGGACCGGGACAGTCTCCTACGAGCAGTACTTC; cdr3_aa: CASRLGTGTVSYEQYF
v_call: TRBV7-2; j_call: TRBJ1-2; clone_size: NA; d_call: NA; cdr3_nt: TGTGCCAGCAGCTCGATCAGGGGCAACTATGGCTACACCTTC; cdr3_aa: CASSSIRGNYGYTF
v_call: TRBV7-8; j_call: TRBJ1-5; clone_size: NA; d_call: NA; cdr3_nt: TGTGCCAGCAGCTTAGAGGGGCAGGCGGTTGGGTTGCCCCAGCATTTT; cdr3_aa: CASSLEGQAVGLPQHF
v_call: TRBV5-6; j_call: TRBJ2-3; clone_size: NA; d_call: TRBD2; cdr3_nt: TGTGCCAGCAGCGGGACTAGCGGGAGTACCGATACGCAGTATTTT; cdr3_aa: CASSGTSGSTDTQYF
v_call: TRBV2; j_call: TRBJ2-7; clone_size: NA; d_call: NA; cdr3_nt: TGTGCCAGCAGGGGCTTGGCCTACGAGCAGTACTTC; cdr3_aa: CASRGLAYEQYF
v_call: TRBV27; j_call: TRBJ2-7; clone_size: NA; d_call: TRBD2; cdr3_nt: TGTGCCAGCGGAACTAGCGGGAGTTCCCACGAGCAGTACTTC; cdr3_aa: CASGTSGSSHEQYF
v_call: TRBV7-9; j_call: TRBJ1-2; clone_size: NA; d_call: TRBD1; cdr3_nt: TGTGCCAGCAGCCTTACTGACAGGGCTGGCTACACCTTC; cdr3_aa: CASSLTDRAGYTF
v_call: TRBV30; j_call: TRBJ2-1; clone_size: NA; d_call: NA; cdr3_nt: TGTGCCTGGAATCCTCCGGGAGTGAACTACAATGAGCAGTTCTTC; cdr3_aa: CAWNPPGVNYNEQFF
v_call: TRBV18; j_call: TRBJ2-7; clone_size: NA; d_call: NA; cdr3_nt: TGTGCCAGCTCACGATTAGACGCCCGGGTTGAGCAGTACTTC; cdr3_aa: CASSRLDARVEQYF
v_call: TRBV29-1; j_call: TRBJ2-7; clone_size: NA; d_call: TRBD2; cdr3_nt: TGCAGCGTACCGGGACTAGCGGGAATCAACGAGCAGTACTTC; cdr3_aa: CSVPGLAGINEQYF
v_call: TRBV11-2; j_call: TRBJ2-7; clone_size: NA; d_call: TRBD2; cdr3_nt: TGTGCCAGCAGCTTAAGAGGACTAGCGGTCTACGAGCAGTACTTC; cdr3_aa: CASSLRGLAVYEQYF
v_call: TRBV23-1; j_call: TRBJ2-7; clone_size: NA; d_call: NA; cdr3_nt: TGCGCCACCGACTCCGGACGCTCCGGGGGAGACGAGCAGTACTTC; cdr3_aa: CATDSGRSGGDEQYF
v_call: TRBV18; j_call: TRBJ2-5; clone_size: NA; d_call: TRBD1; cdr3_nt: TGTGCCAGCTCACCAGACAGGGGGGAGACCCAGTACTTC; cdr3_aa: CASSPDRGETQYF
v_call: TRBV19; j_call: TRBJ2-1; clone_size: NA; d_call: TRBD1; cdr3_nt: TGTGCCAGTATAGCCGAGGGACAGGTTTACAATGAGCAGTTCTTC; cdr3_aa: CASIAEGQVYNEQFF
v_call: TRBV11-3; j_call: TRBJ2-1; clone_size: few; d_call: NA; cdr3_nt: TGTGCCAGCAGCTTAGACGGCCTTGGGGGCCAGAATGAGCAGTTCTTC; cdr3_aa: CASSLDGLGGQNEQFF
v_call: TRBV30; j_call: TRBJ1-6; clone_size: few; d_call: NA; cdr3_nt: TGTGCCTGGAGTGCCGGGGTTCGGGCACCCCTCCACTTT; cdr3_aa: CAWSAGVRAPLHF
v_call: TRBV13; j_call: TRBJ2-6; clone_size: few; d_call: NA; cdr3_nt: TGTGCCAGCAGCTTCCAGCTCTCTGGGGCCAACGGCCTGACTTTC; cdr3_aa: CASSFQLSGANGLTF
v_call: TRBV19; j_call: TRBJ1-2; clone_size: once; d_call: NA; cdr3_nt: TGTGCCAGCGAGAATATACGGGGCTACACCTTC; cdr3_aa: CASENIRGYTF
v_call: TRBV6-4; j_call: TRBJ1-2; clone_size: NA; d_call: TRBD1; cdr3_nt: TGTGCCAGCAGTCCCGGACAGGGTCACGCCTATGGCTACACCTTC; cdr3_aa: CASSPGQGHAYGYTF
v_call: TRBV19; j_call: TRBJ2-2; clone_size: NA; d_call: NA; cdr3_nt: TGTGCCAGTAGTATAGACGTCACCGGGGAGCTGTTTTTT; cdr3_aa: CASSIDVTGELFF
v_call: TRBV10-3; j_call: TRBJ1-2; clone_size: NA; d_call: NA; cdr3_nt: TGTGCCATCAGTGAGGCAGTAACTAACTATGGCTACACCTTC; cdr3_aa: CAISEAVTNYGYTF
v_call: TRBV9; j_call: TRBJ1-2; clone_size: NA; d_call: NA; cdr3_nt: TGTGCCAGCAGCGCCCTGGGACAACCGTTGGCTAACTATGGCTACACCTTC; cdr3_aa: CASSALGQPLANYGYTF
v_call: TRBV7-2; j_call: TRBJ2-3; clone_size: few; d_call: NA; cdr3_nt: TGTGCCAGCAGCCCGGTTGGACTACTATCCACAGATACGCAGTATTTT; cdr3_aa: CASSPVGLLSTDTQYF